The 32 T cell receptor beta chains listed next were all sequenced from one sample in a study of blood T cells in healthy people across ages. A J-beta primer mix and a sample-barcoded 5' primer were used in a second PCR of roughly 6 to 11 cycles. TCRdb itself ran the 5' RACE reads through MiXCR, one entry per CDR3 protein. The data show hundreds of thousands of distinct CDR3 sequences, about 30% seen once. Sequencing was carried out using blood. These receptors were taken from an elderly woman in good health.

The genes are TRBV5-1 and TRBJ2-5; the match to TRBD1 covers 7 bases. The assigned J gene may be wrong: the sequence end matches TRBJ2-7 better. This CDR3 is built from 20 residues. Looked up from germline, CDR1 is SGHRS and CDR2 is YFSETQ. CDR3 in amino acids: CASSFISNPGSYGTAYEQYF. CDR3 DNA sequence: TGCGCCAGCAGCTTTATCTCGAACCCCGGATCTTACGGGACAGCCTACGAGCAGTACTTC.

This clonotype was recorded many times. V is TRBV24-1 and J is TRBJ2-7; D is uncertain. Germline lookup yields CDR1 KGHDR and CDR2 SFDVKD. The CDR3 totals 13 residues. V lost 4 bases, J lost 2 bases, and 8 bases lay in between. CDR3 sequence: CATSDRVTYEQYF. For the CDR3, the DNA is TGTGCCACCAGTGACCGCGTAACCTACGAGCAGTACTTC.

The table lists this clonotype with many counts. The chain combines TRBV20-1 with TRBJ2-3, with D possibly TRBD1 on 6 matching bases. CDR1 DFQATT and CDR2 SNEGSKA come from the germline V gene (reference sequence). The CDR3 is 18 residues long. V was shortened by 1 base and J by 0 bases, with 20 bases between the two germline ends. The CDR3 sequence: CSARVIGAGVSSTDTQYF. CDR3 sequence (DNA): TGCAGTGCTAGAGTTATAGGAGCAGGGGTTTCTAGCACAGATACGCAGTATTTT.

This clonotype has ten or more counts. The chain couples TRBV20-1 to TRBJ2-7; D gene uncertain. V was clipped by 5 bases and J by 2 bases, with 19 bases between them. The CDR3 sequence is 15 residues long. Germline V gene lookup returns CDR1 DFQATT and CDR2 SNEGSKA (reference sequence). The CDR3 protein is CSAAVGQGMAYEQYF. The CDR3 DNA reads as TGCAGTGCTGCTGTAGGGCAAGGGATGGCCTACGAGCAGTACTTC.

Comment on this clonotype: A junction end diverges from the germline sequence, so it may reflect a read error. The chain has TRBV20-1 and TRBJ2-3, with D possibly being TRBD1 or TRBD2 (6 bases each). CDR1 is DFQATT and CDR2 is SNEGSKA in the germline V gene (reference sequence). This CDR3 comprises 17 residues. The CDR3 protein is CNARGPPGGGGTDTQYF. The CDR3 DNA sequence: TGCAATGCTAGAGGCCCCCCAGGAGGGGGTGGGACAGATACGCAGTATTTT.

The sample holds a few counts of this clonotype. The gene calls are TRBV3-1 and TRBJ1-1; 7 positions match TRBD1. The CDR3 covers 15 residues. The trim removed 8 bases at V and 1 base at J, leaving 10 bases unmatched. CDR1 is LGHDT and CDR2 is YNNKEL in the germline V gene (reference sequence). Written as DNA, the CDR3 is TGTGCCAGCCAGCAGGGGGTCGGGGCGAACACTGAAGCTTTCTTT. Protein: CASQQGVGANTEAFF. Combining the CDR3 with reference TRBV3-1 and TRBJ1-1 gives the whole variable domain DTAVSQTPKYLVTQMGNDKSIKCEQNLGHDTMYWYKQDSKKFLKIMFSYNNKELIINETVPNRFSPKSPDKAHLNLHINSLELGDSAVYFCASQQGVGANTEAFFGQGTRLTVV.

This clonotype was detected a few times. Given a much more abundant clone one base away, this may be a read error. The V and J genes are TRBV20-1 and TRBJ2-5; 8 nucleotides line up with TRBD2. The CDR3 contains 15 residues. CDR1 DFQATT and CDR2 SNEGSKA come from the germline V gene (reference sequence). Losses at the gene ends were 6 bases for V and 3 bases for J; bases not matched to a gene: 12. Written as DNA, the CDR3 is TGCAGTGCCCCCCGGGGGCCGGGGGGGGAAGAGACCCAGTACTTC. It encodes CSAPRGPGGEETQYF.

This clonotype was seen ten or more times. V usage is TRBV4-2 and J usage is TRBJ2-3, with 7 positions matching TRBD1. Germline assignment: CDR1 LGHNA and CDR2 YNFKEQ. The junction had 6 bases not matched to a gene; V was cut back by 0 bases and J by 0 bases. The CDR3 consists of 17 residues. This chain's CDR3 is CASSQDSTGDSTDTQYF. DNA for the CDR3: TGTGCCAGCAGCCAAGATAGTACAGGGGATAGCACAGATACGCAGTATTTT.

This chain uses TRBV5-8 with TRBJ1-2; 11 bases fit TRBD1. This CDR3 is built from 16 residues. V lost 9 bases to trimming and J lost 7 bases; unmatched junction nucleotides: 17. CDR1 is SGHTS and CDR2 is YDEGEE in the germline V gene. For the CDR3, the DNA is TGTGCCATGACAACTAGGACAGGGGGCTCCGCGGGTGGCTACACCTTC. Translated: CAMTTRTGGSAGGYTF.

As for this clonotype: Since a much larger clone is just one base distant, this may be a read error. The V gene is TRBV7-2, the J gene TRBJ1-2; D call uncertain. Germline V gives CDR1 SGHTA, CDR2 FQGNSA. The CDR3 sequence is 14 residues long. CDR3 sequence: CAGSLVGTNYGYTF. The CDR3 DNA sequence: TGTGCCGGCAGCTTAGTTGGGACTAACTATGGCTACACCTTC.

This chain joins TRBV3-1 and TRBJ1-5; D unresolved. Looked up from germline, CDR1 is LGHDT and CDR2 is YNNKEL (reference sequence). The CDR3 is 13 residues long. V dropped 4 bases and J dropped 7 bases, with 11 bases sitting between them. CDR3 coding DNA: TGTGCCAGCAGCCCCCCGGGGAAACAGCCCCAGCATTTT. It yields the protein CASSPPGKQPQHF. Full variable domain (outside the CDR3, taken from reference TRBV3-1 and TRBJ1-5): DTAVSQTPKYLVTQMGNDKSIKCEQNLGHDTMYWYKQDSKKFLKIMFSYNNKELIINETVPNRFSPKSPDKAHLNLHINSLELGDSAVYFCASSPPGKQPQHFGDGTRLSIL.

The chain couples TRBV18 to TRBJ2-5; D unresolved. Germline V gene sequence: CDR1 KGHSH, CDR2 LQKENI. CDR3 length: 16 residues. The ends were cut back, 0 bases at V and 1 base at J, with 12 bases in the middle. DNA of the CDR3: TGTGCCAGCTCACCACCGGCAGGTTTAAGCCAAGAGACCCAGTACTTC. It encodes CASSPPAGLSQETQYF.

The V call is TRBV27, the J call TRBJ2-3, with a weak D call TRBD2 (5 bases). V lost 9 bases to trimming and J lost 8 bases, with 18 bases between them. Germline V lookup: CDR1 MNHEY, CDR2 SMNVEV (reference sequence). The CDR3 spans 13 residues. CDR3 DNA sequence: TGTGCCAGTAGGACGGGGTGGGCAGGTACGCAGTATTTT. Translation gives CASRTGWAGTQYF.

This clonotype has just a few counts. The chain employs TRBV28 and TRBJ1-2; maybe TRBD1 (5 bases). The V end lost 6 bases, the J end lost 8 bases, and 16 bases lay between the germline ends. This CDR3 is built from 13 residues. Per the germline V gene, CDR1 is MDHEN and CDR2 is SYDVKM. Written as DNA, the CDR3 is TGTGCCAGCAGCCCGACAGTAGTAAGGGGCTACACCTTC. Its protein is CASSPTVVRGYTF.

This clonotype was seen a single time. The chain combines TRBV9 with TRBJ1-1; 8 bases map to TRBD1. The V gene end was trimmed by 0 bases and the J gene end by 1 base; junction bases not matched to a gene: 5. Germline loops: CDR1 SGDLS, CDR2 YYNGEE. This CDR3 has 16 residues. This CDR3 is CASSVGQGATNTEAFF. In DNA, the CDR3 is TGTGCCAGCAGCGTAGGGCAGGGGGCAACGAACACTGAAGCTTTCTTT.

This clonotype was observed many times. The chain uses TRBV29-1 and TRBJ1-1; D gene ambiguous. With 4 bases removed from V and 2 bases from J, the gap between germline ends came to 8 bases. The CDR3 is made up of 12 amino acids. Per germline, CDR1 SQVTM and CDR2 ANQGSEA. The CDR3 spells CSVGRTNTEAFF. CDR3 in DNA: TGCAGCGTTGGACGGACCAACACTGAAGCTTTCTTT. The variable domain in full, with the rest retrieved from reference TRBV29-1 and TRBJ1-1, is SAVISQKPSRDICQRGTSLTIQCQVDSQVTMMFWYRQQPGQSLTLIATANQGSEATYESGFVIDKFPISRPNLTFSTLTVSNMSPEDSSIYLCSVGRTNTEAFFGQGTRLTVV.

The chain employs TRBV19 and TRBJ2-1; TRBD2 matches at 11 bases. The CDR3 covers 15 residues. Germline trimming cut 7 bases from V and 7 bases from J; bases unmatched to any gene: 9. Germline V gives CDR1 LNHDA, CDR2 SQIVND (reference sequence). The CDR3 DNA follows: TGTGCCAGTACCTCTAGCGGGGGGCCGAAGAATGAGCAGTTCTTC. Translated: CASTSSGGPKNEQFF.

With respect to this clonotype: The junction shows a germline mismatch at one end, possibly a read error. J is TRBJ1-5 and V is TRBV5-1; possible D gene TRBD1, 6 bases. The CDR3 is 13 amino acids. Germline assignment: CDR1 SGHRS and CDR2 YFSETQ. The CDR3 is CTSSLEGDRPQHF. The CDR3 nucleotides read TGCACCAGCAGCTTGGAGGGGGATCGACCCCAGCATTTT.

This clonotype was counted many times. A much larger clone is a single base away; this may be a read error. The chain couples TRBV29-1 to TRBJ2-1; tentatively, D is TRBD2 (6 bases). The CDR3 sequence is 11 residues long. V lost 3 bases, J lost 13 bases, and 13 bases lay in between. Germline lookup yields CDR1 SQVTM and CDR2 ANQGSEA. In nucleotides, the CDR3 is TGCAGCGTTGATCTCACTAGCACCCAGTTCTTC. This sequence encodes CSVDLTSTQFF.

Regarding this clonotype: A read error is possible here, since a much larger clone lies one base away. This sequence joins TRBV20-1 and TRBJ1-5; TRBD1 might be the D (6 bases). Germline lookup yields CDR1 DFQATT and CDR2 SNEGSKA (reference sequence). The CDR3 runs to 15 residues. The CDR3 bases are TGCGGTGTCTCGCGCCCGGGGGCTGGCAATCAGCCCCAGCATTTT. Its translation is CGVSRPGAGNQPQHF.

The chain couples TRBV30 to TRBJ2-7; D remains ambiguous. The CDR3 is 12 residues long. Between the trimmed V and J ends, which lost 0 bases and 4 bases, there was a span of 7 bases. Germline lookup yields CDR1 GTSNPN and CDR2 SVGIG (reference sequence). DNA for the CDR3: TGTGCCTGGAGTGTAGGGCGTTACGAGCAGTACTTC. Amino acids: CAWSVGRYEQYF.

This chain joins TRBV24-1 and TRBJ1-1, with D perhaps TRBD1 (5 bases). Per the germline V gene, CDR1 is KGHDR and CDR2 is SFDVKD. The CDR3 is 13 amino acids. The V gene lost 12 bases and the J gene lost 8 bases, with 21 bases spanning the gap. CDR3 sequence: CAAAPSRGGEAFF. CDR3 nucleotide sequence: TGTGCCGCCGCCCCATCACGGGGGGGAGAAGCTTTCTTT.

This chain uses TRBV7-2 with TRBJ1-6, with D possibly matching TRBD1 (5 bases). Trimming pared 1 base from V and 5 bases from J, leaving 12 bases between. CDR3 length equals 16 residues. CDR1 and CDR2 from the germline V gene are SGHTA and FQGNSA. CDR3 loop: CASSLVGAGNNSPLHF. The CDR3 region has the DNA TGTGCCAGCAGCTTAGTGGGTGCAGGGAATAATTCACCCCTCCACTTT.

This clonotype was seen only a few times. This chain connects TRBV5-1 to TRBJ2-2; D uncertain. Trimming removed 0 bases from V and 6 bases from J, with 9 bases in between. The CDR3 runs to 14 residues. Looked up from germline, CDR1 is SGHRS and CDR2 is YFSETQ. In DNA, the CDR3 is TGCGCCAGCAGCTTGGCGTCGCTTTCCGGGGAGCTGTTTTTT. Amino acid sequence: CASSLASLSGELFF.

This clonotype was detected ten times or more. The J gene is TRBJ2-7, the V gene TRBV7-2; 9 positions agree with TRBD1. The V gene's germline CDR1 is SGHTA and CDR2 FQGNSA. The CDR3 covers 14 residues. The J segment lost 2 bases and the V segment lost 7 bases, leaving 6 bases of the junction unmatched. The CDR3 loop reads CASTLGTGTYEQYF. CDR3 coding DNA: TGTGCCAGCACCCTAGGGACAGGGACCTACGAGCAGTACTTC.

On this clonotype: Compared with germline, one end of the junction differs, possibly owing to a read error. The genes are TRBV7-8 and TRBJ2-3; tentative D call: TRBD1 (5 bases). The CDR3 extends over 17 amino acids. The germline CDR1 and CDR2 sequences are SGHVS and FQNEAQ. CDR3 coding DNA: TGTGCCAGCAGCTTAGACGTTGGGGCGGTGGGGTCCGATACGCGGTATTTT. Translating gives CASSLDVGAVGSDTRYF. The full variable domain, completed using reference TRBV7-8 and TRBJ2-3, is GAGVSQSPRYKVAKRGQDVALRCDPISGHVSLFWYQQALGQGPEFLTYFQNEAQLDKSGLPSDRFFAERPEGSVSTLKIQRTQQEDSAVYLCASSLDVGAVGSDTRYFGPGTRLTVL.

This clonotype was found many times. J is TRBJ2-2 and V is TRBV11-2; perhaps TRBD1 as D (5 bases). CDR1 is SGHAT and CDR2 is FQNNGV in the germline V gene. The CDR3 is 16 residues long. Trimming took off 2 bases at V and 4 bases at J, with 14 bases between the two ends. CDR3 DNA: TGTGCCAGCAGCTTAAGGACACCAACCGTCACCGGGGAGCTGTTTTTT. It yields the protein CASSLRTPTVTGELFF.

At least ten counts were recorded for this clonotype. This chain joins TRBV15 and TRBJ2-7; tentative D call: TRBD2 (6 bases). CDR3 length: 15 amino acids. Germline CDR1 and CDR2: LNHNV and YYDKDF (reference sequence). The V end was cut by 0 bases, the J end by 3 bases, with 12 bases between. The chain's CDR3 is CATSRDRQGLYEQYF. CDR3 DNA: TGTGCCACCAGCAGAGATCGGCAGGGACTCTACGAGCAGTACTTC.

In DNA form, the CDR3 reads TGCGCCAGCAGACCTATCTCGAAGGAGACCCAGTACTTC. Its translation: CASRPISKETQYF. The chain has TRBV5-1 and TRBJ2-5; no firm D call. The length of the CDR3 is 13 residues. The germline V gene has CDR1 SGHRS and CDR2 YFSETQ. Trimming cost V 5 bases and J 5 bases, with 13 bases left between them. Supplemented by reference TRBV5-1 and TRBJ2-5, the full variable domain reads KAGVTQTPRYLIKTRGQQVTLSCSPISGHRSVSWYQQTPGQGLQFLFEYFSETQRNKGNFPGRFSGRQFSNSRSEMNVSTLELGDSALYLCASRPISKETQYFGPGTRLLVL.

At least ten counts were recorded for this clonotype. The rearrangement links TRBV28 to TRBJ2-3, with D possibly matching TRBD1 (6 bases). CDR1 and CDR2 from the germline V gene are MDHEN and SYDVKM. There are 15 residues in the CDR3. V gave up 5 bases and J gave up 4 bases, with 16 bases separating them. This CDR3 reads CASSRSGALADTQYF. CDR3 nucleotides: TGTGCCAGCAGTAGATCAGGGGCCCTGGCAGATACGCAGTATTTT.

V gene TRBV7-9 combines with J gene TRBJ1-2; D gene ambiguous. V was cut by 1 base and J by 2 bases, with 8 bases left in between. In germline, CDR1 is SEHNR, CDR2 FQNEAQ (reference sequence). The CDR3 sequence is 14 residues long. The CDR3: CASSLGEGNYGYTF. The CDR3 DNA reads TGTGCCAGCAGCTTAGGCGAAGGGAACTATGGCTACACCTTC.

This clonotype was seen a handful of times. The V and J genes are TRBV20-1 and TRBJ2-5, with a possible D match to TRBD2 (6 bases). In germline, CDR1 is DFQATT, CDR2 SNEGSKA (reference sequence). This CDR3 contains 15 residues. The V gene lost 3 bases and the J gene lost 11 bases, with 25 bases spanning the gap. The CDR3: CSASEGTPGGDEQYF. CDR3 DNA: TGCAGTGCTAGTGAGGGGACCCCAGGCGGGGATGAGCAGTACTTC.